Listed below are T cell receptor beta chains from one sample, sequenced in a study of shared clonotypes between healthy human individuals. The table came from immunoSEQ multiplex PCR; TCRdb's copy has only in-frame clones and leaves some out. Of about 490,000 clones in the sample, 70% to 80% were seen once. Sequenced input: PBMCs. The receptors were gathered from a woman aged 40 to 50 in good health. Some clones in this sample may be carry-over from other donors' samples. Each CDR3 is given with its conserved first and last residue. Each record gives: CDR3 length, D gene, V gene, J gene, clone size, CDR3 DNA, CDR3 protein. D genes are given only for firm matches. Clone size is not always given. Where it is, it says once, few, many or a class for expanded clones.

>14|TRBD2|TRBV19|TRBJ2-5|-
TGTGCCAGTAGTATGGGTAGCGGGAGGGAGACCCAGTACTTC
CASSMGSGRETQYF
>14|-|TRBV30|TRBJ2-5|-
TGTGCCTGGGGGATTGGCGGGACCCAAGAGACCCAGTACTTC
CAWGIGGTQETQYF
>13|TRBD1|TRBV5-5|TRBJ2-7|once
TGTGCCAGCAGCTGGGACAGGGAGGGCGAGCAGTACTTC
CASSWDREGEQYF
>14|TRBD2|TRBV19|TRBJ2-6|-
TGTGCCAGTAGCGTCTCGGGAGGCCCGGGGGTCCTGACTTTC
CASSVSGGPGVLTF
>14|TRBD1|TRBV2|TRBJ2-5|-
TGTGCCAGCAGGGCCAAGGGGGCCTTAGAGACCCAGTACTTC
CASRAKGALETQYF
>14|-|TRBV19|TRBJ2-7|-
TGTGCCAGTAGCCGGACGGCTAGCTCCTACGAGCAGTACTTC
CASSRTASSYEQYF
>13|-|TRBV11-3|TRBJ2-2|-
TGTGCCAGCAGCCTTAGGGCAGGGCTGGTGGTGTTTTTT
CASSLRAGLVVFF
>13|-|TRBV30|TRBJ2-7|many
TGTGCCTGGAGTGTACTGGGGGACTACGAGCAGTACTTC
CAWSVLGDYEQYF
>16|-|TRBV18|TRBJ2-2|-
TGTGCCAGCTCACCACAGCGTGTCCAATCCACCGGGGAGCTGTTTTTT
CASSPQRVQSTGELFF
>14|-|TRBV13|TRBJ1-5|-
TGTGCCAGCAGCTTAGGTACCTTAAATCAGCCCCAGCATTTT
CASSLGTLNQPQHF
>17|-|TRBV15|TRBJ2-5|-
TGTGCCACCAGCAGAGATCTGAACGGGAACCACCAAGAGACCCAGTACTTC
CATSRDLNGNHQETQYF
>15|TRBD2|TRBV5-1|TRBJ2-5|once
TGCGCCAGCAGCTCCGGACTAGCCGAGAGAGAGACCCAGTACTTC
CASSSGLAERETQYF
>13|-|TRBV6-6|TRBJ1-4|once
TGTGCCAGCAGTTACAGGAGGGATGAAAAACTGTTTTTT
CASSYRRDEKLFF
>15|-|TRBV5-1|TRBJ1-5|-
TGCGCCAGCAGGACCACCCCCGAGGGGTATCAGCCCCAGCATTTT
CASRTTPEGYQPQHF
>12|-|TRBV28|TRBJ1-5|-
TGTGCCAGCAGCTCAGGCATCCAGCCCCAGCATTTT
CASSSGIQPQHF
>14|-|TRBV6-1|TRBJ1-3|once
TGTGCCAGCAGTCGAGGGGACTCTGGAAACACCATATATTTT
CASSRGDSGNTIYF
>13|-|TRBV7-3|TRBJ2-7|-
TGTGCCAGCTCTGGTGGCCCCCACTACGAGCAGTACTTC
CASSGGPHYEQYF
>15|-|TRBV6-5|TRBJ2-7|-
TGTGCCAGCAGTTATGGACAGTTTGCCGCCTACGAGCAGTACTTC
CASSYGQFAAYEQYF
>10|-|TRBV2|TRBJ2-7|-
TGTGCCAGCAGTGTAGGGGAGCAGTACTTC
CASSVGEQYF
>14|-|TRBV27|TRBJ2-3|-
TGTGCCAGCAGCCCCAAGAGAAGTACAGATACGCAGTATTTT
CASSPKRSTDTQYF
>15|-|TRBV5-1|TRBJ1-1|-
TGCGCCAGCAGCCGGTGGGACCCCTCGGCCACTGAAGCTTTCTTT
CASSRWDPSATEAFF
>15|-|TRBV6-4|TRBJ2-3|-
TGTGCCAGCAGTGAATACCCCGCTAGCACAGATACGCAGTATTTT
CASSEYPASTDTQYF
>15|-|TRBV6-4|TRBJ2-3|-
TGTGCCAGCAGTGAGAGTGCGGATAGCACAGATACGCAGTATTTT
CASSESADSTDTQYF
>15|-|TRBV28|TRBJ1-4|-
TGTGCCAGCAGTTTTTTAGGGCTCAGGGACGAAAAACTGTTTTTT
CASSFLGLRDEKLFF
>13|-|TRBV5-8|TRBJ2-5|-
TGTGCCAGCATCCTGGGGCCTCTGCAGACCCAGTACTTC
CASILGPLQTQYF
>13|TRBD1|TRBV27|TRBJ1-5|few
TGTGCCAGCAGCGGTACAGGGGGTCAGCCCCAGCATTTT
CASSGTGGQPQHF
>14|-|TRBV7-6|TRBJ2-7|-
TGTGCCAGCAGCTTATATGTCAATTCCTACGAGCAGTACTTC
CASSLYVNSYEQYF
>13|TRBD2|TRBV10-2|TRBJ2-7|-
TGCGCCAGCAGTAGGGGCGGGAGCGACGAGCAGTACTTC
CASSRGGSDEQYF
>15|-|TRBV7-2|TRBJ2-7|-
TGTGCCAGCAGCTTAGGGGGCCAGGAGTCCTACGAGCAGTACTTC
CASSLGGQESYEQYF
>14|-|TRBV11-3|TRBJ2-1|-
TGTGCCAGCAGCCTCGGAGGCCCCACCCCTGAGCAGTTCTTC
CASSLGGPTPEQFF
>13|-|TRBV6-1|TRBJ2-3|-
TGTGCCAGCAGACTCCAGAGCACAGATACGCAGTATTTT
CASRLQSTDTQYF
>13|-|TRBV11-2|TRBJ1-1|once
TGTGCCAGCAGCTCCTGGACCCGTGAGGAAGCTTTCTTT
CASSSWTREEAFF
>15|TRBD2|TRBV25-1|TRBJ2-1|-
TGTGCCAGCAGTGACCTAGCGGGAGACTACAATGAGCAGTTCTTC
CASSDLAGDYNEQFF
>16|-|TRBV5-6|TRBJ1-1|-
TGTGCCAGCAGCTTTATCGGGGGGCTAAGTGTATCTGAAGCTTTCTTT
CASSFIGGLSVSEAFF
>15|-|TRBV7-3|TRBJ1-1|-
TGTGCCAGCAGCTTAATGGGCAGGGGGAACACTGAAGCTTTCTTT
CASSLMGRGNTEAFF
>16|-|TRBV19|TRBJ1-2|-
TGTGCCAGTAGTATGGCCCCACAGGTTAAGGGGTATGGCTACACCTTC
CASSMAPQVKGYGYTF
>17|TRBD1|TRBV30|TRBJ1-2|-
TGTGCCTGGAGTGTTCCAAGCTGGACAGGGGACGACTATGGCTACACCTTC
CAWSVPSWTGDDYGYTF
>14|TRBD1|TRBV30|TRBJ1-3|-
TGTGCCTGGACTCCAGGGGGCTCTGGAAACACCATATATTTT
CAWTPGGSGNTIYF
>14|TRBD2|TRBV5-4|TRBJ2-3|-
TGTGCCAGCAGTGGACTAGCGGGCACAGATACGCAGTATTTT
CASSGLAGTDTQYF
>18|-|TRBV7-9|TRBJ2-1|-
TGTGCCAGCAGCTCCCTCAAAGATGGCGGGGGCAACTACAATGAGCAGTTCTTC
CASSSLKDGGGNYNEQFF
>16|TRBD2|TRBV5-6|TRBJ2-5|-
TGTGCCAGCAGCTTGGCGCGTGGACTAGCGCAAGAGACCCAGTACTTC
CASSLARGLAQETQYF